A single sample is the source of the 28 T cell receptor beta chains below, sequenced in a study of blood T cells in healthy people across ages. Sample-barcoded 5' priming and a J-beta primer mix drove a second PCR of roughly 6 to 12 cycles. Via MiXCR, TCRdb re-called the 5' RACE reads, giving one row per CDR3 protein. The sample consists of around 650,000 distinct CDR3 sequences, around 43% of them appearing once. Sequencing was performed on blood. The receptors were gathered from an elderly man in good health.

This clonotype was observed a handful of times. The chain combines TRBV20-1 with TRBJ1-6; D gene unclear. Per germline, CDR1 DFQATT and CDR2 SNEGSKA (reference sequence). The CDR3 has 13 amino acids. Between the trimmed V and J ends, which lost 3 bases and 4 bases, there was a span of 7 bases. Here the CDR3 reads CSARERYNSPLHF. The CDR3 DNA reads TGCAGTGCTAGGGAAAGATATAATTCACCCCTCCACTTT.

V usage is TRBV6-2 or TRBV6-3 and J usage is TRBJ1-5, with a tentative D call TRBD1 (5 bases). Between the trimmed V and J ends, which lost 4 bases and 0 bases, there was a span of 13 bases. The CDR3 covers 16 residues. Per the germline V gene, CDR1 is MNHEY and CDR2 is SVGEGT. The CDR3: CASSSTDIHSNQPQHF. In DNA, the CDR3 is TGTGCCAGCAGTTCCACGGACATACATAGCAATCAGCCCCAGCATTTT.

This clonotype was seen a few times. The J gene is TRBJ2-3, the V gene TRBV11-2; D possibly corresponds to TRBD2 (6 bases). The CDR3 consists of 16 residues. Trimming removed 0 bases from V and 3 bases from J, with 13 bases in between. Germline V lookup: CDR1 SGHAT, CDR2 FQNNGV. DNA of the CDR3: TGTGCCAGCAGCTTAGATTCCGCGGGGCGGACAGATACGCAGTATTTT. This encodes CASSLDSAGRTDTQYF. The whole variable domain, remainder taken from reference TRBV11-2 and TRBJ2-3, is EAGVAQSPRYKIIEKRQSVAFWCNPISGHATLYWYQQILGQGPKLLIQFQNNGVVDDSQLPKDRFSAERLKGVDSTLKIQPAKLEDSAVYLCASSLDSAGRTDTQYFGPGTRLTVL.

This clonotype was detected only once. Germline and junction disagree at one end, which may indicate a read error. The chain has TRBV9 and TRBJ2-3, with D possibly being TRBD1 or TRBD2 (5 bases each). CDR1 is SGDLS and CDR2 is YYNGEE in the germline V gene. There are 17 residues in the CDR3. The CDR3 loop reads CASSARWGTADTETQYF. DNA of the CDR3: TGTGCCAGCAGCGCTCGATGGGGGACGGCAGACACAGAGACGCAGTATTTT.

This chain links TRBV11-2 with TRBJ2-1, with D unclear. Trimming cost V 2 bases and J 5 bases, with 7 bases left between them. Germline lookup yields CDR1 SGHAT and CDR2 FQNNGV. The CDR3 sequence is 13 residues long. The CDR3 reads CASSLSSNNEQFF. In DNA form, the CDR3 reads TGTGCCAGCAGCTTAAGCAGCAACAATGAGCAGTTCTTC.

This chain joins TRBV11-2 and TRBJ2-3; the D gene is possibly TRBD2 (5 bases). Germline V lookup: CDR1 SGHAT, CDR2 FQNNGV. The V gene lost 6 bases and the J gene lost 2 bases, with 15 bases spanning the gap. There are 15 residues in the CDR3. The CDR3 DNA is TGTGCCAGCAGGGAGCGGCTGATCACCACAGATACGCAGTATTTT. Its protein is CASRERLITTDTQYF.

This chain joins TRBV30 and TRBJ2-3; 9 bases line up with TRBD2. There are 16 residues in the CDR3. Per the germline V gene, CDR1 is GTSNPN and CDR2 is SVGIG (reference sequence). The ends lost 1 base at V and 7 bases at J; junction bases unmatched: 12. This CDR3 reads CAWSAPGSGRRNTQYF. As DNA, the CDR3 is TGTGCCTGGAGTGCCCCGGGGAGCGGGAGGAGGAATACGCAGTATTTT.

The rearrangement links TRBV7-2 to TRBJ2-5; D is ambiguous. CDR1 and CDR2 (germline): SGHTA, FQGNSA. The CDR3 covers 15 residues. With 2 bases removed from V and 4 bases from J, the gap between germline ends came to 14 bases. The CDR3 loop is CASSLTVGPTETQYF. CDR3 in DNA: TGTGCCAGCAGCTTAACAGTGGGTCCTACAGAGACCCAGTACTTC.

This clonotype was seen a few times. The chain links TRBV7-2 to TRBJ2-3; possible D gene TRBD1, 5 bases. Deletions cut 5 bases from V and 0 bases from J, with 15 bases between. This CDR3 contains 16 residues. Germline V CDR1 and CDR2: SGHTA, FQGNSA. CDR3 in amino acids: CASSRRTRVSTDTQYF. The CDR3 DNA is TGTGCCAGCAGCCGGCGCACCAGGGTTAGCACAGATACGCAGTATTTT.

This clonotype came up a few times. This chain uses TRBV5-1 with TRBJ2-1; no reliable D call. The length of the CDR3 is 14 residues. The ends were cut back, 0 bases at V and 10 bases at J, with 14 bases in the middle. CDR1 and CDR2 (germline): SGHRS, YFSETQ. The CDR3 sequence is CASSLEGQVGEQFF. CDR3 nucleotide sequence: TGCGCCAGCAGCTTGGAGGGCCAAGTAGGGGAGCAGTTCTTC. The full variable domain, rest sourced from reference TRBV5-1 and TRBJ2-1, is KAGVTQTPRYLIKTRGQQVTLSCSPISGHRSVSWYQQTPGQGLQFLFEYFSETQRNKGNFPGRFSGRQFSNSRSEMNVSTLELGDSALYLCASSLEGQVGEQFFGPGTRLTVL.

This chain joins TRBV6-5 and TRBJ2-4; 9 nucleotides line up with TRBD1. Germline-derived CDR1 and CDR2 are MNHEY and SVGAGI. This CDR3 contains 16 residues. After removal of 5 bases from V and 5 bases from J, the junction contained 10 bases not matched to a gene. CDR3: CASSPPGTGRENIQYF. The CDR3 nucleotides read TGTGCCAGCAGTCCCCCCGGGACAGGGAGGGAAAACATTCAGTACTTC.

The V gene is TRBV9, the J gene TRBJ1-4; no reliable D call. This CDR3 region has 15 residues. Germline assignment: CDR1 SGDLS and CDR2 YYNGEE. With 1 base removed from V and 4 bases from J, the gap between germline ends came to 11 bases. The CDR3 sequence: CASSVLGGGNEKLFF. In nucleotides, the CDR3 is TGTGCCAGCAGCGTATTGGGAGGAGGTAATGAAAAACTGTTTTTT.

This clonotype was seen a few times. The chain carries TRBV7-9 and TRBJ1-1, with D possibly matching TRBD1 (5 bases). The CDR3 has 14 residues. The ends were cut back, 0 bases at V and 4 bases at J, with 9 bases in the middle. Germline V gene lookup returns CDR1 SEHNR and CDR2 FQNEAQ (reference sequence). The CDR3 nucleotides read TGTGCCAGCAGCTTAGCGTGGCAGGGCACTGAAGCTTTCTTT. Protein product: CASSLAWQGTEAFF.

This chain connects TRBV7-8 to TRBJ2-5; 8 bases fit TRBD2. J lost 2 bases, V lost 5 bases, and 7 bases had no gene match. CDR3 length equals 15 residues. Germline lookup yields CDR1 SGHVS and CDR2 FQNEAQ. In DNA form, the CDR3 reads TGTGCCAGCAGCATCAGCGGGACTAGACAAGAGACCCAGTACTTC. Translating it yields CASSISGTRQETQYF. Full variable domain (remainder filled in from reference TRBV7-8 and TRBJ2-5): GAGVSQSPRYKVAKRGQDVALRCDPISGHVSLFWYQQALGQGPEFLTYFQNEAQLDKSGLPSDRFFAERPEGSVSTLKIQRTQQEDSAVYLCASSISGTRQETQYFGPGTRLLVL.

The rearrangement uses TRBV20-1 and TRBJ2-3; tentative D call: TRBD2 (6 bases). The germline gives CDR1 DFQATT, CDR2 SNEGSKA (reference sequence). With 3 bases removed from V and 2 bases from J, the gap between germline ends came to 24 bases. CDR3 size: 18 residues. The CDR3 is CSASGSIGAGRSTDTQYF. CDR3 coding DNA: TGCAGTGCTAGCGGGTCCATAGGGGCGGGGAGATCCACAGATACGCAGTATTTT.

The CDR3 protein is CASSLADRAVNEQYF. DNA of the CDR3: TGCGCCAGCAGCTTGGCCGACAGGGCTGTAAACGAGCAGTACTTC. The chain has TRBV5-1 and TRBJ2-7; 7 bases agree with TRBD1. The V and J ends lost 0 bases and 5 bases, in that order; junction bases with no gene match: 8. Germline V gene lookup returns CDR1 SGHRS and CDR2 YFSETQ. The CDR3 sequence is 15 residues long.

V is TRBV6-1 and J is TRBJ2-1; 11 nucleotides align to TRBD2. The germline CDR1 and CDR2 sequences are MNHNS and SASEGT. With 7 bases clipped from V and 6 bases from J, the junction kept 17 bases outside the gene matches. This CDR3 has 18 residues. The DNA for the CDR3 is TGTGCCAGCACCCGGCCGACTAGCGGGAAAGGTACGACCAATGAGCAGTTCTTC. It is translated as CASTRPTSGKGTTNEQFF.

In DNA, the CDR3 is TGCGCCAGCAGCCCGGACAGTAACCAAGAGACCCAGTACTTC. This sequence encodes CASSPDSNQETQYF. J is TRBJ2-5 and V is TRBV5-1; possibly TRBD1 for D (6 bases). Trimming pared 4 bases from V and 0 bases from J, leaving 10 bases between. The CDR3 length is 14 residues. CDR1 SGHRS and CDR2 YFSETQ come from the germline V gene. Drawing the rest from reference TRBV5-1 and TRBJ2-5, the complete variable domain is KAGVTQTPRYLIKTRGQQVTLSCSPISGHRSVSWYQQTPGQGLQFLFEYFSETQRNKGNFPGRFSGRQFSNSRSEMNVSTLELGDSALYLCASSPDSNQETQYFGPGTRLLVL.

The chain employs TRBV12-3 or TRBV12-4 and TRBJ1-2; D is perhaps TRBD1 (5 bases). The CDR3 extends over 18 amino acids. Trimming pared 6 bases from V and 2 bases from J, leaving 25 bases between. The CDR3 region has the DNA TGTGCCAGCAGCCCCGACAGCCAGAGGCCTATACTCAACTATGGCTACACCTTC. Its translation: CASSPDSQRPILNYGYTF.

This clonotype occurred a few times. The chain recombines TRBV5-1 with TRBJ2-3, with D uncertain. The CDR3 runs 15 residues. The V gene lost 2 bases and the J gene lost 2 bases, with 12 bases spanning the gap. Germline assignment: CDR1 SGHRS and CDR2 YFSETQ. CDR3 sequence: CASSFKGSHTDTQYF. CDR3 DNA sequence: TGCGCCAGCAGCTTTAAGGGATCTCACACAGATACGCAGTATTTT.

The rearrangement joins TRBV24-1 to TRBJ1-2; D is unresolved. Per germline, CDR1 KGHDR and CDR2 SFDVKD. The CDR3 spans 16 residues. The V and J ends lost 3 bases and 5 bases respectively, with 18 bases between them. CDR3 sequence (DNA): TGTGCCACCAGTGATCCCGGATGGAACTCCCATTATGGCTACACCTTC. It codes for CATSDPGWNSHYGYTF.

The chain has TRBV7-2 and TRBJ1-1; a weak D match, TRBD1 (5 bases). The CDR3 runs 14 residues. V was trimmed by 5 bases and J by 5 bases, leaving 15 bases between them. CDR1 is SGHTA and CDR2 is FQGNSA in the germline V gene. Written as DNA, the CDR3 is TGTGCCAGCAGCCCGCAGGGTCCCGTGACTGAAGCTTTCTTT. Its translation: CASSPQGPVTEAFF.

The chain carries TRBV5-1 and TRBJ1-1; D not certain. The CDR3 totals 13 residues. Trimming shortened V by 6 bases and J by 0 bases, and 9 bases separated the two germline ends. Looked up from germline, CDR1 is SGHRS and CDR2 is YFSETQ. The CDR3 bases are TGCGCCAGCAACACCGGCATGAACACTGAAGCTTTCTTT. This translates into CASNTGMNTEAFF.

The genes are TRBV5-8 and TRBJ2-5; TRBD1 matches at 7 bases. There are 13 residues in the CDR3. Germline V gene lookup returns CDR1 SGHTS and CDR2 YDEGEE. The junction had 6 bases not matched to a gene; V was cut back by 4 bases and J by 6 bases. The CDR3 sequence is CASSLDRVQTQYF. CDR3 in DNA: TGTGCCAGCAGCCTAGACAGGGTCCAGACCCAGTACTTC.

The chain carries TRBV6-1 and TRBJ2-5; 7 bases match TRBD2. The V gene end was trimmed by 8 bases and the J gene end by 0 bases; junction bases not matched to a gene: 3. The CDR3 runs 13 residues. Germline CDR1 is MNHNS and CDR2 is SASEGT. The CDR3 bases are TGTGCCAGCGGGAGGGCCTACCAAGAGACCCAGTACTTC. This encodes CASGRAYQETQYF.

This clonotype was recorded a few times. V is TRBV20-1 and J is TRBJ2-3; D is undetermined. The germline V gene encodes CDR1 DFQATT and CDR2 SNEGSKA (reference sequence). The CDR3 sequence is 15 residues long. Trimming took 4 bases from V and 2 from J, leaving 16 bases between them. As DNA, the CDR3 is TGCAGTGCTATCCATCGGGCAGACACCACAGATACGCAGTATTTT. Translation: CSAIHRADTTDTQYF.

This clonotype was seen only a few times. This rearrangement joins TRBV4-3 to TRBJ2-7; no reliable D call. V was clipped by 3 bases and J by 3 bases, with 9 bases between them. The germline CDR1 and CDR2 sequences are LGHNA and YSLEER. The length of the CDR3 is 13 residues. This CDR3 is CASSQRTNYEQYF. CDR3 in DNA: TGCGCCAGCAGCCAGCGAACTAACTACGAGCAGTACTTC.

V usage is TRBV6-2 or TRBV6-3 and J usage is TRBJ2-7; 8 bases agree with TRBD1. The V gene end was trimmed by 5 bases and the J gene end by 0 bases; junction bases not matched to a gene: 6. CDR3 length: 15 amino acids. The germline CDR1 and CDR2 sequences are MNHEY and SVGEGT. CDR3 sequence reads: CASSRATGASYEQYF. CDR3 nucleotide sequence: TGTGCCAGCAGTCGCGCGACAGGGGCCTCCTACGAGCAGTACTTC.